This T cell receptor beta chain was found in a study of blood T cell repertoires in COVID-19. Authors' methods: Nucleated cell counts were estimated from reference gene primer amplification. TCRdb's table, derived via immunoSEQ multiplex PCR, lists solely in-frame clones and lacks some. That table gives V, J and clone size, and the DNA gave D and trimming. Found here are more than 250,000 clones, approximately 90% of them singletons; the top ten hold around 9.3%. From germline, CDR1 is LGHDT and CDR2 YNNKEL (reference sequence). With 0 bases removed from V and 2 bases from J, the gap between germline ends came to 17 bases. CDR3 size: 17 residues. Cohort allocation depended upon clinical history that participants reported.

This chain uses TRBV3-1 (or the pseudogene TRBV3-2) with TRBJ2-7; D might be TRBD2 (6 bases). This TCR was sampled from a woman between 18 and 30 years old who had recovered from COVID-19. The sequenced material came from PBMCs or T cells enriched from blood (not recorded which). For the CDR3, the DNA is TGTGCCAGCAGCCAAGATATTCGGGCTAGCGACCCCTACGAGCAGTACTTC. Translation gives CASSQDIRASDPYEQYF.